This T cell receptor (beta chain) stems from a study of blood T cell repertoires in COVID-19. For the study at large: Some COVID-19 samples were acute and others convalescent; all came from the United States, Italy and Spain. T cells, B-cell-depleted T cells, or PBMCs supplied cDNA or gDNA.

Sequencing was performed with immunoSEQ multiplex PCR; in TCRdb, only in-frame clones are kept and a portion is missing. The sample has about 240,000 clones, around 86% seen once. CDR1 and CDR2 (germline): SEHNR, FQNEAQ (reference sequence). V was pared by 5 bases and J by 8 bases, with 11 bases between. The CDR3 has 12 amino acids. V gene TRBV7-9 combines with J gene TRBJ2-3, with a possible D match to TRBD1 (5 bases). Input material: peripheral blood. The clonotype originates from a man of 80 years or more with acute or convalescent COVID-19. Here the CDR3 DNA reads TGTGCCAGCAGCCCACAGGAGACTACGCAGTATTTT. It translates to CASSPQETTQYF.